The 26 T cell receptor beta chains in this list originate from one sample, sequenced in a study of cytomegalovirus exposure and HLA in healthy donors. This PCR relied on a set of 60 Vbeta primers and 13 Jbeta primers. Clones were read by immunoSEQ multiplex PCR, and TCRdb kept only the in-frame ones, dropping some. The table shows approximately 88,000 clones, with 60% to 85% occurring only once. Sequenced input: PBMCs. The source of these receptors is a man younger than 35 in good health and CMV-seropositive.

CDR3 protein: CSVNRGTNEKLFF. The CDR3 region has the DNA TGCAGCGTTAACAGGGGCACTAATGAAAAACTGTTTTTT. The chain combines TRBV29-1 with TRBJ1-4; 7 positions match TRBD1. Germline V gene sequence: CDR1 SQVTM, CDR2 ANQGSEA. V dropped 5 bases and J dropped 2; count of bases not matched to a gene: 2. The CDR3 extends over 13 amino acids.

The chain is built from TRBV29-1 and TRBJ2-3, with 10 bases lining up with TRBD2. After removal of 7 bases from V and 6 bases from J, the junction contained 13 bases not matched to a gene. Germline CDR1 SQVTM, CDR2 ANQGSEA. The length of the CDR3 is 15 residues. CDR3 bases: TGCAGCGCAAGGGAGCGGGAGGGGGGGAGGGATACGCAGTATTTT. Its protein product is CSAREREGGRDTQYF.

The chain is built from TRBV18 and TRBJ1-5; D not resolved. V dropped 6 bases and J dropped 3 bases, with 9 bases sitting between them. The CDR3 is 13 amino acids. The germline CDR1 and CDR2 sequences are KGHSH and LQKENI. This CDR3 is CASSEGNNQPQHF. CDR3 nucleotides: TGTGCCAGCTCGGAGGGAAACAATCAGCCCCAGCATTTT.

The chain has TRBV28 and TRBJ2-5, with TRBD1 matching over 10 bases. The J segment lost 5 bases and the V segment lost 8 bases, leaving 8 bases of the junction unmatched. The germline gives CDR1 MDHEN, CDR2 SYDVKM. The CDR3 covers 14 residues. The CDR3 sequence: CASRSPGQGETQYF. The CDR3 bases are TGTGCCAGCCGGTCACCGGGACAGGGGGAGACCCAGTACTTC.

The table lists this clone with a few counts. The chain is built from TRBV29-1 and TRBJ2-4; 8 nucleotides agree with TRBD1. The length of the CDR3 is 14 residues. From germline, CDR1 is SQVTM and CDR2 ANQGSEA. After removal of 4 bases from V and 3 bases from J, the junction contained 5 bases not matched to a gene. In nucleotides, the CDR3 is TGCAGCGTTGTCTCGGACAGGGTCAAAAACATTCAGTACTTC. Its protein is CSVVSDRVKNIQYF.

The CDR3 here is CASSGGDRANEQFF. In DNA, the CDR3 is TGCGCCAGCAGCGGGGGGGACAGGGCGAATGAGCAGTTCTTC. This chain links TRBV5-1 with TRBJ2-1; 9 bases map to TRBD1. Unmatched junction bases numbered 6, after V lost 4 bases and J lost 7 bases. The CDR3 totals 14 residues. CDR1 SGHRS and CDR2 YFSETQ come from the germline V gene.

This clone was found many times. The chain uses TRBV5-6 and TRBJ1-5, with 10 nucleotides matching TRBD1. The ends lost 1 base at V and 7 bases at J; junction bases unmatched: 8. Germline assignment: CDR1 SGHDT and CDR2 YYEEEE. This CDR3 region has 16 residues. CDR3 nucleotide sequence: TGTGCCAGCAGCTTGTTGGGACAGGGGAACCAGCAGCCCCAGCATTTT. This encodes CASSLLGQGNQQPQHF.

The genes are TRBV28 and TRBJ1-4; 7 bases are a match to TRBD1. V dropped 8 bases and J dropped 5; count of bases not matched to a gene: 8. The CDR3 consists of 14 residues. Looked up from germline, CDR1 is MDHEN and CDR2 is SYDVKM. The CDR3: CASLGTAPNEKLFF. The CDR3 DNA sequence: TGTGCCAGCCTAGGGACAGCGCCGAATGAAAAACTGTTTTTT. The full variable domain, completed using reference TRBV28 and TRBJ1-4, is DVKVTQSSRYLVKRTGEKVFLECVQDMDHENMFWYRQDPGLGLRLIYFSYDVKMKEKGDIPEGYSVSREKKERFSLILESASTNQTSMYLCASLGTAPNEKLFFGSGTQLSVL.

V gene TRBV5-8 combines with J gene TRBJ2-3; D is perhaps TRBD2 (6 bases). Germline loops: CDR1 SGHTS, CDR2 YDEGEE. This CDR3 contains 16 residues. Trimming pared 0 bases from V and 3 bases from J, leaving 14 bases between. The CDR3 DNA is TGTGCCAGCAGCTTGGTCCGGTTAGCGGTAACAGATACGCAGTATTTT. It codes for CASSLVRLAVTDTQYF.

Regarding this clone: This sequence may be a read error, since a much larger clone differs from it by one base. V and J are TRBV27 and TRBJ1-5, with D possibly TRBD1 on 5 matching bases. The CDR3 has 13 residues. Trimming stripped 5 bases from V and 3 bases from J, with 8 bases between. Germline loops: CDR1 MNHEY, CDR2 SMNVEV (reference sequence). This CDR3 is CASSNRYNQPQHF. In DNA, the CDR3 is TGTGCCAGCAGTAACAGGTACAATCAGCCCCAGCATTTT.

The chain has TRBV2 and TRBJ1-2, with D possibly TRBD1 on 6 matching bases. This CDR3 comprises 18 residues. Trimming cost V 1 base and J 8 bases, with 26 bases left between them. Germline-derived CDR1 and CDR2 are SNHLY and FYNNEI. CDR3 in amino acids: CASSEGLGSGTSPGGYTF. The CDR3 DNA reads TGTGCCAGCAGTGAAGGCCTCGGATCCGGGACATCTCCGGGGGGCTACACCTTC.

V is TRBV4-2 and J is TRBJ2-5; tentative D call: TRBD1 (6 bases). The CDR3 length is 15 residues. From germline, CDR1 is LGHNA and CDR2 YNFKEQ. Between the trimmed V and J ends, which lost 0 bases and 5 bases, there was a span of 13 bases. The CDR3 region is CASSQEWGPGETQYF. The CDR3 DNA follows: TGTGCCAGCAGCCAAGAATGGGGGCCCGGGGAGACCCAGTACTTC.

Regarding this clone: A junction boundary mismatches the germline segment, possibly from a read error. The CDR3 protein is CASSLYENGYEQYF. The DNA of the CDR3 is TGTGCTAGCAGCTTATACGAAAACGGCTACGAGCAGTACTTC. V usage is TRBV7-7 and J usage is TRBJ2-7; D not certain. The germline gives CDR1 SSHAT, CDR2 FNYEAQ (reference sequence). The CDR3 runs to 14 residues.

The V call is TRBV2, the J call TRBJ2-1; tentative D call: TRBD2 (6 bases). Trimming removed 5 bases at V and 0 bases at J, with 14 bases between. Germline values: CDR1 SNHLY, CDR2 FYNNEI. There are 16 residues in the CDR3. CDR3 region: CASSLEGSGSYNEQFF. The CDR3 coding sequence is TGTGCCAGCAGTCTGGAGGGAAGCGGCTCCTACAATGAGCAGTTCTTC.

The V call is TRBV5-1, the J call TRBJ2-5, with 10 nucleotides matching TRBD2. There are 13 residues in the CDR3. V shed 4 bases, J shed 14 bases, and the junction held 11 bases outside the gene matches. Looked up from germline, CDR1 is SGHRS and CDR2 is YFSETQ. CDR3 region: CASSASSGSNPYF. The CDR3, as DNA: TGCGCCAGCAGCGCATCTAGCGGGAGTAATCCCTACTTC.

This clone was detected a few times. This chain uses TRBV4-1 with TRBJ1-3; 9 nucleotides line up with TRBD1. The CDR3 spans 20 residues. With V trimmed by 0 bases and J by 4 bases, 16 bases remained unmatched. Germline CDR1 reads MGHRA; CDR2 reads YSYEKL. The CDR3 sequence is CASSQDRPGDRVWGGNTIYF. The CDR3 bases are TGCGCCAGCAGCCAAGACAGGCCCGGGGACAGGGTTTGGGGGGGAAACACCATATATTTT.

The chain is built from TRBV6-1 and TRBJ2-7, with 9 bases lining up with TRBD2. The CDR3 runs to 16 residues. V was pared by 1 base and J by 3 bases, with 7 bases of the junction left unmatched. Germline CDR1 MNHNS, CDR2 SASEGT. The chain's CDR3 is CASSEGSGRPSYEQYF. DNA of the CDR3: TGTGCCAGCAGTGAAGGGAGCGGGAGGCCAAGCTACGAGCAGTACTTC.

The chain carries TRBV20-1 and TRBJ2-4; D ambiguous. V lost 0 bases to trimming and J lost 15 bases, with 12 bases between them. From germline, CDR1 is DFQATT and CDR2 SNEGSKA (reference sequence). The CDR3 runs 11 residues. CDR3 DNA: TGCAGTGCTAGAGATCTTTGGAGCAGGTACTTC. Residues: CSARDLWSRYF.

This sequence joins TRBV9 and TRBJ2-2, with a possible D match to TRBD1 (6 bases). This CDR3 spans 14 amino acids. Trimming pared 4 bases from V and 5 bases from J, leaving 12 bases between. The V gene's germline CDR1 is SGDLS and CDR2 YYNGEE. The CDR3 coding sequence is TGTGCCAGCAGCTCTGGGGGCGGGACCGGGGAGCTGTTTTTT. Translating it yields CASSSGGGTGELFF.

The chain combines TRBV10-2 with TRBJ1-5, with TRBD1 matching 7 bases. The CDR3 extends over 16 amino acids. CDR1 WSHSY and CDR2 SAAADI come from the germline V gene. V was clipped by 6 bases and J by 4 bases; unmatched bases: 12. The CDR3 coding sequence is TGCGCCAGCAGAGACCAACAGGGGCTAGGGAATCAGCCCCAGCATTTT. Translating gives CASRDQQGLGNQPQHF.

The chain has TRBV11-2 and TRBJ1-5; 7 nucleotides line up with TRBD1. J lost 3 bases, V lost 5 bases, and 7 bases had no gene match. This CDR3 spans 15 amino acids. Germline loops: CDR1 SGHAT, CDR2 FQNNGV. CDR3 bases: TGTGCCAGCAGCCCCGGGACAGCTCCCAATCAGCCCCAGCATTTT. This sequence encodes CASSPGTAPNQPQHF.

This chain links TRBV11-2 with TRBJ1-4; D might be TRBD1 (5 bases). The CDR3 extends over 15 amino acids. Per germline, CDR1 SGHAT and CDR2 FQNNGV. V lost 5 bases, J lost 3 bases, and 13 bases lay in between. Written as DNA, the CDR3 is TGTGCCAGCAGCCAAGTCGGGGGTCCTAATGAAAAACTGTTTTTT. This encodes CASSQVGGPNEKLFF.

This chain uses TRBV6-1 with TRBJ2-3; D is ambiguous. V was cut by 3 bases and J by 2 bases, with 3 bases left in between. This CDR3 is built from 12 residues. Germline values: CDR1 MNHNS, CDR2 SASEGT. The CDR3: CASSDNTDTQYF. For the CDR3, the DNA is TGTGCCAGCAGTGACAACACAGATACGCAGTATTTT.

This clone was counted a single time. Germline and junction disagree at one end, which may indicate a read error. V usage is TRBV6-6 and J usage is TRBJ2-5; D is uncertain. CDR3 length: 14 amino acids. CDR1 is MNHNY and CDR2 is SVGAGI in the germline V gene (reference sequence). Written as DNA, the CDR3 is TGTGCCAGCAGTTACTCGCTAGGCCAAGAGGCCCAGTACTTC. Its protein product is CASSYSLGQEAQYF.

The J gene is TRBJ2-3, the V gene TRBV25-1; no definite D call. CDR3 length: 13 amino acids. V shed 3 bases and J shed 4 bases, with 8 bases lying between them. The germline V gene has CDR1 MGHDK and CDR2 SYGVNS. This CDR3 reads CASSDHSADTQYF. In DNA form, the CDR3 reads TGTGCCAGCAGTGACCACTCCGCAGATACGCAGTATTTT.

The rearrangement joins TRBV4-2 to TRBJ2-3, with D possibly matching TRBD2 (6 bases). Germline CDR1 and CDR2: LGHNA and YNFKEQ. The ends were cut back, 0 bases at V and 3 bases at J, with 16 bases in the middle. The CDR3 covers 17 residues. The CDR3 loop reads CASSQEVGVGGTDTQYF. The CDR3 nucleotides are TGTGCCAGCAGCCAAGAAGTTGGGGTTGGGGGGACAGATACGCAGTATTTT.